This T cell receptor beta chain was documented in a study of blood T cell repertoires in COVID-19. Study at large: From the United States, Italy and Spain came samples of acute and convalescent COVID-19. From T cells, B-cell-depleted T cells, or PBMCs came the material, which was cDNA or gDNA.

Study processing details: Amplification of reference gene primers was used by the study to estimate nucleated cell counts. Assay used: immunoSEQ multiplex PCR; TCRdb lists only in-frame clones, some missing. That table gives V, J and clone size, and the DNA gave D and trimming. The data show under 300,000 clones, around 80% seen once. Germline assignment: CDR1 SGHAT and CDR2 FQNNGV. This CDR3 has 17 residues. Germline trimming cut 5 bases from V and 4 bases from J; bases unmatched to any gene: 15. The sequence came from a man older than 75 with acute or convalescent COVID-19. The V call is TRBV11-2, the J call TRBJ1-1; 8 positions agree with TRBD1. The sample consisted of peripheral blood. The chain's CDR3 is CASSRTSRGQGGTEAFF. The CDR3 nucleotides read TGTGCCAGCAGCCGCACCAGCAGGGGGCAAGGGGGCACTGAAGCTTTCTTT.